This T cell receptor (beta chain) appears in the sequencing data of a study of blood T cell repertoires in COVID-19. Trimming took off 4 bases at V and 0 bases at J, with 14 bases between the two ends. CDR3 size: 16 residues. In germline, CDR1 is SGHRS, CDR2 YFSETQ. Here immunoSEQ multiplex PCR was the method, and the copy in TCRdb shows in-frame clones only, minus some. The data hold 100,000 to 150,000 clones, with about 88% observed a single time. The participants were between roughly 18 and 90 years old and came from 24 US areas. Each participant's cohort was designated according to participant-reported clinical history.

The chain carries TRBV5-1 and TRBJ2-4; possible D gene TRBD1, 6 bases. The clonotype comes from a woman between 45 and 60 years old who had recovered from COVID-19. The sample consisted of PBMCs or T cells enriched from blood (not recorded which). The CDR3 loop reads CASSPGHQLAKNIQYF. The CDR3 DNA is TGCGCCAGCAGCCCGGGACACCAACTAGCCAAAAACATTCAGTACTTC.